Shown below are 13 T cell receptor beta chains from a single sample sequenced in a study of T cells after somatic rescue of genetic block (dated by TCRdb to the early 2020s). The protocol used for the library was the immunoSEQ multiplex PCR assay. TCRdb took over this immuneACCESS table, retaining in-frame rearrangements with V and J assigned. Such tables are incomplete; in checked studies, under half of the missing clones stem from an unresolved V gene, and the remainder is unexplained. A total of about 12,000 clones appear in this sample, 73% of them only once. In total, the top ten clones hold 15% to 20% of the sample. Sequenced: peripheral blood mononuclear cells (PBMCs). The receptors derive from a boy between 5 and 17 years old.

This sequence joins TRBV10-3 and TRBJ2-5; 7 bases map to TRBD2. V shed 5 bases and J 1 base; nucleotides not matched to a gene: 7. The CDR3 spans 15 residues. The germline gives CDR1 ENHRY, CDR2 SYGVKD. DNA of the CDR3: TGTGCCATCAGTTCCCGGGACTATCCCCAAGAGACCCAGTACTTC. As protein: CAISSRDYPQETQYF.

This chain links TRBV11-2 with TRBJ1-1; no definite D call. The CDR3 runs to 13 residues. Germline V gene lookup returns CDR1 SGHAT and CDR2 FQNNGV. V was cut by 2 bases and J by 4 bases, with 8 bases left in between. The CDR3 loop reads CASSLSGGTEAFF. The CDR3 bases are TGTGCCAGCAGCTTAAGTGGAGGCACTGAAGCTTTCTTT.

The chain uses TRBV6-5 and TRBJ2-3; a weak D match, TRBD2 (5 bases). CDR1 and CDR2 (germline): MNHEY, SVGAGI. The CDR3 totals 13 residues. V was clipped by 5 bases and J by 3 bases, with 9 bases between them. The CDR3 region is CASSRTGTDTQYF. The CDR3 region has the DNA TGTGCCAGCAGTAGGACTGGAACAGATACGCAGTATTTT.

V gene TRBV6-6 combines with J gene TRBJ2-4; 9 bases align to TRBD1. Germline loops: CDR1 MNHNY, CDR2 SVGAGI (reference sequence). After removal of 0 bases from V and 6 bases from J, the junction contained 6 bases not matched to a gene. This CDR3 comprises 16 residues. The CDR3 is CASSYSLQGAGNIQYF. The CDR3 DNA reads TGTGCCAGCAGTTACTCCCTACAGGGGGCTGGAAACATTCAGTACTTC.

J is TRBJ2-5 and V is TRBV7-9; D may correspond to TRBD1 or TRBD2 (5 bases each). V was clipped by 5 bases and J by 10 bases, with 23 bases between them. Germline V gene sequence: CDR1 SEHNR, CDR2 FQNEAQ (reference sequence). CDR3 size: 15 residues. The CDR3 bases are TGTGCCAGCAGCCCCCTAGGGGCCGCGAGGGTGGGCCAGTACTTC. Encoded protein: CASSPLGAARVGQYF. The full variable domain, completed using reference TRBV7-9 and TRBJ2-5, is DTGVSQNPRHKITKRGQNVTFRCDPISEHNRLYWYRQTLGQGPEFLTYFQNEAQLEKSRLLSDRFSAERPKGSFSTLEIQRTEQGDSAMYLCASSPLGAARVGQYFGPGTRLLVL.

This rearrangement joins TRBV5-6 to TRBJ2-7, with D possibly matching TRBD1 (6 bases). V lost 4 bases and J 2 bases, leaving 16 bases between the germline ends. The CDR3 consists of 15 residues. Per the germline V gene, CDR1 is SGHDT and CDR2 is YYEEEE. CDR3 sequence: CASSPGAGAAYEQYF. CDR3 sequence (DNA): TGTGCCAGCAGCCCCGGGGCAGGGGCGGCCTACGAGCAGTACTTC.

The chain is built from TRBV9 and TRBJ2-5; 7 nucleotides match TRBD1. There are 13 residues in the CDR3. Germline assignment: CDR1 SGDLS and CDR2 YYNGEE. The junction had 10 bases not matched to a gene; V was cut back by 1 base and J by 13 bases. The CDR3 coding sequence is TGTGCCAGCAGCGTATCGCCCGGACAGGCCCTGTACTTC. It translates to CASSVSPGQALYF.

The chain couples TRBV25-1 to TRBJ1-6; TRBD1 is a possible D gene (5 bases). V shed 6 bases and J shed 0 bases, with 15 bases lying between them. Germline CDR1 and CDR2: MGHDK and SYGVNS. The CDR3 loop spans 17 amino acids. For the CDR3, the DNA is TGTGCCAGCAGCAAGGACACCTACGGCTCCTATAATTCACCCCTCCACTTT. Translation gives CASSKDTYGSYNSPLHF. Variable domain in full (rest from reference TRBV25-1 and TRBJ1-6): EADIYQTPRYLVIGTGKKITLECSQTMGHDKMYWYQQDPGMELHLIHYSYGVNSTEKGDLSSESTVSRIRTEHFPLTLESARPSHTSQYLCASSKDTYGSYNSPLHFGNGTRLTVT.

Here the CDR3 reads CASSAGGRAKNIQYF. CDR3 sequence (DNA): TGTGCCAGCAGCGCCGGAGGAAGGGCCAAAAACATTCAGTACTTC. The rearrangement joins TRBV9 to TRBJ2-4; maybe TRBD2 (5 bases). Germline-derived CDR1 and CDR2 are SGDLS and YYNGEE. V was trimmed by 3 bases and J by 1 base, leaving 11 bases between them. The CDR3 contains 15 residues.

This chain links TRBV6-6 with TRBJ1-2, with 9 bases identical to TRBD1. The V gene end was trimmed by 5 bases and the J gene end by 6 bases; junction bases not matched to a gene: 4. The CDR3 is 13 amino acids. Germline V gene sequence: CDR1 MNHNY, CDR2 SVGAGI (reference sequence). CDR3 protein: CASSTGQGHGYTF. CDR3 DNA sequence: TGTGCCAGCAGTACGGGACAGGGTCATGGCTACACCTTC.

This chain joins TRBV29-1 and TRBJ2-3; 11 bases are shared with TRBD2. The CDR3 contains 15 residues. The V and J ends lost 6 bases and 3 bases, in that order; junction bases with no gene match: 8. CDR1 SQVTM and CDR2 ANQGSEA come from the germline V gene. Written as DNA, the CDR3 is TGCAGCGTCCCGACTACTAGCGGGAGTACAGATACGCAGTATTTT. It specifies CSVPTTSGSTDTQYF.

In this sample, this clone turned up once. The chain is built from TRBV6-6 and TRBJ2-2; D is possibly TRBD2 (5 bases). Germline V gene data show CDR1 as MNHNY and CDR2 as SVGAGI (reference sequence). The CDR3 covers 15 residues. V lost 3 bases and J 2 bases, leaving 10 bases between the germline ends. CDR3 in amino acids: CASSYHGENTGELFF. In DNA form, the CDR3 reads TGTGCCAGCAGTTATCACGGGGAAAACACCGGGGAGCTGTTTTTT.

V is TRBV10-3 and J is TRBJ2-2, with D perhaps being TRBD1 or TRBD2 (10 bases each). The germline V gene has CDR1 ENHRY and CDR2 SYGVKD. CDR3 length: 19 residues. V was trimmed by 6 bases and J by 0 bases, leaving 23 bases between them. The CDR3 is CAISRDRGAGGSNTGELFF. The CDR3 bases are TGTGCCATCAGCCGGGACAGGGGAGCGGGGGGGTCGAACACCGGGGAGCTGTTTTTT.